These 14 T cell receptor beta chains were sequenced from one sample in a study of shared clonotypes between healthy human individuals. Here immunoSEQ multiplex PCR was the method, and the copy in TCRdb shows in-frame clones only, minus some. The table includes about 1.5 million clones, over 95% detected once. The specimen sequenced was naive CD4+ T cells sorted from blood. Subset meaning: CD45RA+ positively selected. Receptors originate from a man aged 25-45 years in good health.

The chain employs TRBV6-1 and TRBJ1-5, with unresolved D. V shed 3 bases and J shed 2 bases, with 8 bases lying between them. Germline CDR1 MNHNS, CDR2 SASEGT. The CDR3 length is 14 residues. Here the CDR3 DNA reads TGTGCCAGCAGTGAGGTCAAGGGCAATCAGCCCCAGCATTTT. Translation gives CASSEVKGNQPQHF.

This clone came up a few times. The chain links TRBV10-3 to TRBJ1-2; tentatively, D is TRBD1 (6 bases). The germline V gene encodes CDR1 ENHRY and CDR2 SYGVKD. The CDR3 contains 13 residues. Trimming stripped 3 bases from V and 6 bases from J, with 11 bases between. The DNA of the CDR3 is TGTGCCATCAGTGAACAGGGAGTAGATGGCTACACCTTC. It codes for CAISEQGVDGYTF.

This rearrangement joins TRBV5-1 to TRBJ2-7, with 7 bases lining up with TRBD1. CDR3 size: 15 residues. V dropped 4 bases and J dropped 1; count of bases not matched to a gene: 8. Germline-derived CDR1 and CDR2 are SGHRS and YFSETQ. The CDR3 DNA sequence: TGCGCCAGCAGCCCCGAGAGGGGGCTTTCCTACGAGCAGTACTTC. It translates to CASSPERGLSYEQYF.

The chain has TRBV28 and TRBJ1-5; no firm D call. The CDR3 runs to 12 residues. The germline CDR1 and CDR2 sequences are MDHEN and SYDVKM. The V gene lost 8 bases and the J gene lost 7 bases, with 12 bases spanning the gap. CDR3 bases: TGTGCCAGCTACGGGGTGGGGCAGCCCCAGCATTTT. Its translation: CASYGVGQPQHF.

The genes are TRBV5-1 and TRBJ2-3; tentative D call: TRBD2 (5 bases). Trimming left V 8 bases short and J 1 base short, with 14 bases between. This CDR3 comprises 14 residues. Germline V CDR1 and CDR2: SGHRS, YFSETQ. The CDR3 loop is CASAGGGGTDTQYF. For the CDR3, the DNA is TGCGCCAGTGCCGGAGGAGGAGGCACAGATACGCAGTATTTT.

This clone has just one count. V and J are TRBV21-1 and TRBJ2-1; TRBD2 reflects the table's D call only, with no check against the DNA. TRBV21-1 is noted as a pseudogene. The CDR3 sequence is 18 residues long. CDR3 region: CASSLTSGRWRSYNEQFF. In DNA form, the CDR3 reads TGTGCCAGCAGCTTAACTAGCGGGAGATGGAGGTCCTACAATGAGCAGTTCTTC.

The chain employs TRBV5-4 and TRBJ2-7, with D tentatively TRBD1 (6 bases). Germline assignment: CDR1 SGHNT and CDR2 YYREEE (reference sequence). V lost 0 bases and J 2 bases, leaving 12 bases between the germline ends. The CDR3 runs to 15 residues. Here the CDR3 DNA reads TGTGCCAGCAGCTTGGCAGGGGACGGTCCCTACGAGCAGTACTTC. Protein product: CASSLAGDGPYEQYF.

The V call is TRBV15, the J call TRBJ2-6; tentative D call: TRBD1 (6 bases). Germline V gene data show CDR1 as LNHNV and CDR2 as YYDKDF (reference sequence). The CDR3 has 15 amino acids. The V end was cut by 1 base, the J end by 11 bases, with 15 bases between. CDR3 amino acids: CATSRGQDPTHVLTF. The CDR3 DNA follows: TGTGCCACCAGCAGAGGACAGGACCCCACCCACGTCCTGACTTTC.

The chain recombines TRBV6-1 with TRBJ2-1, with D possibly matching TRBD2 (5 bases). With 5 bases removed from V and 6 bases from J, the gap between germline ends came to 14 bases. The CDR3 is made up of 14 amino acids. CDR1 is MNHNS, CDR2 SASEGT, per germline. This CDR3 reads CASSPGGWGNEQFF. DNA for the CDR3: TGTGCCAGCAGTCCTGGAGGTTGGGGCAATGAGCAGTTCTTC.

V and J are TRBV18 and TRBJ2-2; 7 bases fit TRBD1. Trimming took 8 bases from V and 2 from J; bases not matched to a gene: 5. Germline assignment: CDR1 KGHSH and CDR2 LQKENI. This CDR3 has 14 amino acids. CDR3 coding DNA: TGTGCCAGCCTAACAGGGGCCAACACCGGGGAGCTGTTTTTT. This codes for CASLTGANTGELFF.

The chain has TRBV28 and TRBJ2-7; D not resolved. From germline, CDR1 is MDHEN and CDR2 SYDVKM. This CDR3 comprises 13 residues. Trimming stripped 5 bases from V and 1 base from J, with 9 bases between. The CDR3 DNA follows: TGTGCCAGCAGTCTCCCCCGGTCCTACGAGCAGTACTTC. This gives the protein CASSLPRSYEQYF.

This clone is a singleton in its sample. The V and J genes are TRBV7-3 and TRBJ1-4; weak D call: TRBD1 (6 bases). Trimming pared 0 bases from V and 3 bases from J, leaving 26 bases between. CDR1 is SGHTA, CDR2 FQGTGA, per germline. The CDR3 has 21 residues. CDR3 sequence: CASSLTIRFHHREGANEKLFF. The CDR3 region has the DNA TGTGCCAGCAGCTTAACAATTAGATTCCACCACAGGGAAGGTGCTAATGAAAAACTGTTTTTT.

The chain recombines TRBV5-8 with TRBJ2-5; TRBD1 aligns across 9 bases. The CDR3 is 12 amino acids. Germline V gene lookup returns CDR1 SGHTS and CDR2 YDEGEE. Germline trimming cut 7 bases from V and 7 bases from J; bases unmatched to any gene: 5. In DNA, the CDR3 is TGTGCCAGCCGACAGGGGGAGTGGACCCAGTACTTC. It encodes CASRQGEWTQYF.

The V call is TRBV28, the J call TRBJ2-5; D might be TRBD1 or TRBD2, each matching 7 bases. Germline CDR1 is MDHEN and CDR2 is SYDVKM. This CDR3 has 15 residues. The ends were cut back, 3 bases at V and 3 bases at J, with 14 bases in the middle. The CDR3 loop reads CASSLNRGGEETQYF. The CDR3 region has the DNA TGTGCCAGCAGTTTGAACAGGGGAGGGGAAGAGACCCAGTACTTC.